This TCR beta chain is from a study of T cell repertoires in cytomegalovirus infection. Study summary: Selected CMV epitopes included recently identified HLA-C-restricted ones as well as well-studied HLA-B-restricted ones. Public TCR beta signatures provided an indication of both CMV infection and a matching HLA type.

Trimming removed 6 bases from V and 3 bases from J, with 12 bases in between. The CDR3 contains 13 residues. Per the germline V gene, CDR1 is MNHEY and CDR2 is SMNVEV (reference sequence). Of note for this clonotype: Its cognate antigen is unknown.

Each CDR3 protein is one row after TCRdb ran MiXCR on the reads. The data hold 570,000 or so distinct CDR3 sequences, with roughly 43% observed a single time. Overall study findings and caveats: What dominated the ex vivo response were HLA-C-restricted CMV-specific TCR beta clonotypes.

The chain has TRBV27 and TRBJ2-7, with D possibly being TRBD2 (5 bases). Material: cultured PBMCs, obtained from culture after CMV antigen stimulation. This receptor was identified in a human donor in good health (CMV status not recorded). Some clones in this sample may be carry-over from other donors' samples. The CDR3 DNA is TGTGCCAGCAGAGAATCCAGCGGCTACGAGCAGTACTTC. It specifies CASRESSGYEQYF.